The 22 T cell receptor beta chains below come from one sample, sequenced in a study of metastatic and nonmetastatic thyroid tumors. Via MiXCR, TCRdb re-called the PCR reads. The sample holds fewer than 7,500 clones, 30% to 35% seen once. All patients were untreated before thyroid surgery. The specimen was tumor tissue. The receptors shown here come from a female donor with papillary thyroid cancer or a benign thyroid nodule (not recorded which). Some clones in this sample may be carry-over from other donors' samples.

V gene TRBV7-3 combines with J gene TRBJ2-2, with D possibly being TRBD2 (5 bases). V gave up 4 bases and J gave up 3 bases, with 9 bases separating them. Germline V gene sequence: CDR1 SGHTA, CDR2 FQGTGA. The CDR3 totals 14 residues. CDR3 sequence: CASSSGWHTGELFF. The CDR3 nucleotides read TGTGCCAGCAGCTCGGGATGGCACACCGGGGAGCTGTTTTTT.

This clone was counted only a few times. The J gene is TRBJ1-2, the V gene TRBV12-3 or TRBV12-4; tentative D call: TRBD1 (5 bases). Trimming took 6 bases from V and 4 from J, leaving 15 bases between them. The CDR3 spans 14 residues. The CDR3 sequence is CASSASGTVYGYTF. CDR3 coding DNA: TGTGCCAGCAGCGCCTCCGGGACGGTCTATGGCTACACCTTC.

By sample fraction, this clone is medium-sized (0.01 to 0.1%). The chain combines TRBV2 with TRBJ2-5; D is ambiguous. CDR1 is SNHLY, CDR2 FYNNEI, per germline. The length of the CDR3 is 15 residues. The ends were cut back, 4 bases at V and 5 bases at J, with 17 bases in the middle. DNA of the CDR3: TGTGCCAGCAGTGGGCCCCCTGGGTCTCGGGAGACCCAGTACTTC. It codes for CASSGPPGSRETQYF.

This clone came up many times. J is TRBJ2-2 and V is TRBV27, with 15 bases fitting TRBD2. The V gene end was trimmed by 6 bases and the J gene end by 3 bases; junction bases not matched to a gene: 8. Germline V gene data show CDR1 as MNHEY and CDR2 as SMNVEV (reference sequence). There are 18 residues in the CDR3. The CDR3 nucleotides are TGTGCCAGCAGAAGGACTAGCGGGAGGGCCTTGTACACCGGGGAGCTGTTTTTT. It encodes CASRRTSGRALYTGELFF.

As for this clone: At one of its ends the junction is not consistent with the germline gene, which may arise from a read error. CDR3 protein: CSAVSDRFYGYTF. The CDR3 DNA sequence: TGCAGTGCCGTTAGCGACAGATTCTATGGGTACACCTTC. V usage is TRBV20-1 and J usage is TRBJ1-2; weak D call: TRBD1 (5 bases). This CDR3 is 13 amino acids long. The germline CDR1 and CDR2 sequences are DFQATT and SNEGSKA (reference sequence).

The V gene is TRBV11-2, the J gene TRBJ2-6, with D hard to call. V was clipped by 5 bases and J by 4 bases, with 9 bases between them. Germline CDR1 reads SGHAT; CDR2 reads FQNNGV. The CDR3 covers 14 residues. CDR3 DNA: TGTGCCAGCAGCCAGGCACAGGGGGCCAACGTCCTGACTTTC. Residues: CASSQAQGANVLTF.

This clone was detected only a few times. V usage is TRBV6-1 and J usage is TRBJ2-7; 8 bases map to TRBD1. V lost 5 bases and J lost 6; bases outside the gene matches: 6. The CDR3 has 13 residues. CDR1 and CDR2 (germline): MNHNS, SASEGT. CDR3 coding DNA: TGTGCCAGCAGTTCCCGCGACAGGGGCGAGCAGTACTTC. Its protein product is CASSSRDRGEQYF.

This clone was recorded at least ten times. V and J are TRBV4-1 and TRBJ2-5; a possible D gene is TRBD2 (6 bases). Between the trimmed V and J ends, which lost 1 base and 2 bases, there was a span of 14 bases. The CDR3 has 16 residues. Germline V lookup: CDR1 MGHRA, CDR2 YSYEKL. CDR3 sequence (DNA): TGCGCCAGCAGCCAAGCGTTAGGGACTTTTCAAGAGACCCAGTACTTC. Its translation is CASSQALGTFQETQYF.

This clone has at least ten counts. The chain is built from TRBV5-1 and TRBJ2-1; D not resolved. From germline, CDR1 is SGHRS and CDR2 YFSETQ. CDR3 length: 11 residues. V lost 4 bases, J lost 5 bases, and 4 bases lay in between. The CDR3 DNA reads TGCGCCAGCAGCCTCGACAATGAGCAGTTCTTC. Protein sequence: CASSLDNEQFF.

The table lists this clone with a few counts. The chain has TRBV20-1 and TRBJ2-7; D is tentatively TRBD1 or TRBD2 (5 bases each). Trimming removed 6 bases at V and 0 bases at J, with 18 bases between. The CDR3 runs to 15 residues. CDR1 is DFQATT, CDR2 SNEGSKA, per germline (reference sequence). CDR3 DNA: TGCAGTGCCCCTACCCAGAGGGGACCCTCCTACGAGCAGTACTTC. Translation: CSAPTQRGPSYEQYF.

Comments on this clone: One end of the junction fails to match germline, which may point to a read error. V and J are TRBV20-1 and TRBJ2-1, with 7 nucleotides matching TRBD2. CDR1 and CDR2 (germline): DFQATT, SNEGSKA (reference sequence). The CDR3 loop spans 14 amino acids. The CDR3: CSARAGLDYYEQFF. CDR3 coding DNA: TGCAGTGCTAGAGCTGGACTAGACTACTATGAGCAGTTCTTC.

The genes are TRBV9 and TRBJ2-2; D may be TRBD1 or TRBD2 (5 bases each). The CDR3 has 16 amino acids. Germline loops: CDR1 SGDLS, CDR2 YYNGEE. Trimming removed 1 base from V and 0 bases from J, with 10 bases in between. Written as DNA, the CDR3 is TGTGCCAGCAGCGTACGGGACCCACCGAACACCGGGGAGCTGTTTTTT. This gives the protein CASSVRDPPNTGELFF.

In its sample, this clone ranks as medium-sized (0.01 to 0.1%). The J gene is TRBJ1-5, the V gene TRBV7-2; D gene uncertain. CDR1 is SGHTA and CDR2 is FQGNSA in the germline V gene. Trimming took off 1 base at V and 5 bases at J, with 12 bases between the two ends. This CDR3 region has 15 residues. As DNA, the CDR3 is TGTGCCAGCAGCTTAGTTTCCTTGGGCGATCAGCCCCAGCATTTT. Translating it yields CASSLVSLGDQPQHF.

This clone was counted a few times. V is TRBV5-1 and J is TRBJ2-1; D possibly corresponds to TRBD1 (5 bases). Trimming took 2 bases from V and 7 from J, leaving 19 bases between them. Per the germline V gene, CDR1 is SGHRS and CDR2 is YFSETQ. CDR3 length: 16 residues. The CDR3 loop is CASSLEQVVRSNEQFF. Written as DNA, the CDR3 is TGCGCCAGCAGCTTAGAACAGGTGGTCCGGAGTAATGAGCAGTTCTTC.

A few counts support this clone. This rearrangement joins TRBV28 to TRBJ1-2; no firm D call. V shed 3 bases and J shed 4 bases, with 3 bases lying between them. CDR1 and CDR2 (germline): MDHEN, SYDVKM. This CDR3 has 11 residues. CDR3 bases: TGTGCCAGCAGTTTTGGCTATGGCTACACCTTC. Amino acid sequence: CASSFGYGYTF.

This clone was counted a few times. The chain combines TRBV19 with TRBJ1-2, with unresolved D. The V gene's germline CDR1 is LNHDA and CDR2 SQIVND (reference sequence). The CDR3 spans 15 residues. Trimming cost V 4 bases and J 0 bases, with 12 bases left between them. The CDR3 nucleotides read TGTGCCAGTAGTACTGACGTGAACGCTAACTATGGCTACACCTTC. Translation: CASSTDVNANYGYTF.

This clone was seen at least ten times. The gene calls are TRBV27 and TRBJ2-3; maybe TRBD1 (6 bases). The V gene lost 5 bases and the J gene lost 0 bases, with 21 bases spanning the gap. The germline gives CDR1 MNHEY, CDR2 SMNVEV (reference sequence). The CDR3 covers 18 residues. CDR3 coding DNA: TGTGCCAGCAGTCCCAGGGGCAGACCTCAGACTAGCACAGATACGCAGTATTTT. The encoded protein is CASSPRGRPQTSTDTQYF.

For this clone: The junction shows a germline mismatch at one end, possibly a read error. V gene TRBV20-1 combines with J gene TRBJ1-6; TRBD1 is a possible D gene (5 bases). Germline V gene sequence: CDR1 DFQATT, CDR2 SNEGSKA (reference sequence). The CDR3 is 14 residues long. CDR3: CSAREVGTDSPLHF. For the CDR3, the DNA is TGCAGCGCTAGAGAGGTAGGGACCGATTCACCCCTCCACTTT.

The chain employs TRBV6-2 or TRBV6-3 and TRBJ2-1, with TRBD2 identical over 11 bases. The length of the CDR3 is 18 residues. V was pared by 2 bases and J by 5 bases, with 11 bases of the junction left unmatched. The germline V gene encodes CDR1 MNHEY and CDR2 SVGEGT. The CDR3 DNA follows: TGTGCCAGCAGTTACCTCACTAGCGGGAGCTCTCGCGACAATGAGCAGTTCTTC. Translating gives CASSYLTSGSSRDNEQFF.

This clone has only a few counts. Since a much larger clone is just one base distant, this may be a read error. The CDR3 does not end in the conserved phenylalanine or tryptophan, so this is likely a read error. J is TRBJ2-3 and V is TRBV9, with D perhaps matching TRBD2 (5 bases). This CDR3 is built from 15 residues. CDR1 and CDR2 (germline): SGDLS, YYNGEE. Trimming cost V 3 bases and J 8 bases, with 19 bases left between them. CDR3 sequence (DNA): TGTGCCAGCAGCGCCTCAGCTACTAGTCCGGTTACGCAGTATCTT. Translating gives CASSASATSPVTQYL.

This clone rates as medium-sized (0.01 to 0.1%). This sequence joins TRBV6-1 and TRBJ1-4, with a tentative D call TRBD1 (5 bases). V was trimmed by 4 bases and J by 8 bases, leaving 17 bases between them. This CDR3 has 15 amino acids. The germline V gene encodes CDR1 MNHNS and CDR2 SASEGT. This CDR3 reads CASSGGMGGGEKLFF. The CDR3 DNA reads TGTGCCAGCAGTGGGGGGATGGGGGGAGGAGAAAAACTGTTTTTT.

This clone is termed medium-sized. Within the sample, other DNA sequences also encode this same CDR3. The chain uses TRBV28 and TRBJ2-3, with D possibly TRBD2 on 5 matching bases. The CDR3 has 15 amino acids. With 5 bases removed from V and 2 bases from J, the gap between germline ends came to 14 bases. Germline values: CDR1 MDHEN, CDR2 SYDVKM. CDR3 sequence (DNA): TGTGCCAGCAGTCCCCCAAGCGGCCTCACAGATACGCAGTATTTT. Its protein is CASSPPSGLTDTQYF.